This T cell receptor beta chain was captured by sequencing in a study of cytomegalovirus exposure and HLA in healthy donors. General observations from the study: Later analysis demonstrated an association between a missense DCLRE1C variant and TCR beta V- and J-gene trimming.

On this clone: Its antigen is unidentified.

This PCR relied on a set of 60 Vbeta primers and 13 Jbeta primers. Some clones are missing from TCRdb's copy, which holds only in-frame ones; the method was immunoSEQ multiplex PCR. This table has 150,000 to 200,000 clones, around 83% appearing once. The sequence came from a man aged 45-60 years in good health and CMV-seropositive. Sequences were obtained from PBMCs.

This CDR3 reads CASSQARTGEIYGYTF. The CDR3 DNA follows: TGCGCCAGCAGCCAAGCCCGGACAGGGGAGATCTATGGCTACACCTTC. The V call is TRBV4-1, the J call TRBJ1-2; 9 bases align to TRBD1. CDR1 is MGHRA, CDR2 YSYEKL, per germline. The CDR3 covers 16 residues. J gave up 4 bases and V 1 base, and 7 bases lay outside the gene matches.